This T cell receptor (beta chain) derives from a study of blood T cell repertoires in COVID-19. Study-wide background: Some COVID-19 samples were acute and others convalescent; all came from the United States, Italy and Spain.

TCRdb's copy holds only in-frame clones and misses some; the assay was immunoSEQ multiplex PCR. The sample has under 150,000 clones; roughly four fifths are singletons. Sequenced input: peripheral blood. The receptor was derived from a human donor in a cohort sampled during active COVID-19.

The CDR3 coding sequence is TGCGCCAGCAGCTTGCAACAGGGGATCTATGGCTACACCTTC. Translating gives CASSLQQGIYGYTF. The V gene is TRBV5-1, the J gene TRBJ1-2; 7 nucleotides align to TRBD1. Germline CDR1 reads SGHRS; CDR2 reads YFSETQ. The J segment lost 4 bases and the V segment lost 1 base, leaving 4 bases of the junction unmatched. The length of the CDR3 is 14 residues.